The 16 T cell receptor beta chains given below trace back to one sample, sequenced in a study of memory CD4+ T cells and cytomegalovirus serostatus. Single viable CD3+CD4+CD8-CD45RO+ cells were sorted as the memory CD4+ T cells. Assay: immunoSEQ multiplex PCR; the TCRdb copy retains only in-frame clones and omits some. Among 56,000 or so clones listed, roughly 75% were seen once. Sequencing input: memory CD4+ T cells from blood. Every receptor here comes from an adult in good health and CMV-seronegative. Some clones in this sample may be carry-over from other donors' samples.

V usage is TRBV7-3 and J usage is TRBJ1-1; D ambiguous. The V gene's germline CDR1 is SGHTA and CDR2 FQGTGA. The germline V and J ends were trimmed by 5 bases and 1 base, with 14 bases remaining between them. This CDR3 comprises 15 residues. The CDR3 nucleotides read TGTGCCAGCAGCCCAGGACCCAACCAGAACACTGAAGCTTTCTTT. It encodes CASSPGPNQNTEAFF.

This clone was seen only a few times. The gene calls are TRBV5-1 and TRBJ1-2; 7 bases are shared with TRBD1. The trim removed 0 bases at V and 8 bases at J, leaving 7 bases unmatched. The germline CDR1 and CDR2 sequences are SGHRS and YFSETQ. The length of the CDR3 is 14 residues. The CDR3 coding sequence is TGCGCCAGCAGCTTGGCCCTAACAGGGGACGGCTACACCTTC. Protein product: CASSLALTGDGYTF.

J is TRBJ1-4 and V is TRBV25-1; no clear D. Germline CDR1 is MGHDK and CDR2 is SYGVNS. The V end lost 8 bases, the J end lost 10 bases, and 11 bases lay between the germline ends. The CDR3 is 11 amino acids. The CDR3 sequence: CASGSRRKLFF. The CDR3 DNA is TGTGCCAGCGGGTCCCGGAGAAAACTGTTTTTT.

The J gene is TRBJ2-7, the V gene TRBV5-1; perhaps TRBD1 as D (6 bases). V was trimmed by 5 bases and J by 0 bases, leaving 15 bases between them. The germline gives CDR1 SGHRS, CDR2 YFSETQ. The length of the CDR3 is 15 residues. DNA for the CDR3: TGCGCCAGCAGAACGTCGGGGACAACCTCCTACGAGCAGTACTTC. Encoded protein: CASRTSGTTSYEQYF.

As concerns this clone: This CDR3 is also generated by other DNA sequences in the sample. The chain joins TRBV9 to TRBJ2-1; no clear D. V dropped 0 bases and J dropped 0 bases, with 10 bases sitting between them. Germline lookup yields CDR1 SGDLS and CDR2 YYNGEE. CDR3 length: 16 amino acids. The CDR3 nucleotides are TGTGCCAGCAGCGTAGTCGGGTCGAGCTCCTACAATGAGCAGTTCTTC. The encoded protein is CASSVVGSSSYNEQFF.

The chain recombines TRBV29-1 with TRBJ2-5; 7 nucleotides agree with TRBD2. Germline assignment: CDR1 SQVTM and CDR2 ANQGSEA. The CDR3 totals 13 residues. Germline trimming cut 6 bases from V and 0 bases from J; bases unmatched to any gene: 4. The chain's CDR3 is CSVSTSYQETQYF. CDR3 in DNA: TGCAGCGTCTCGACTAGCTACCAAGAGACCCAGTACTTC.

The chain combines TRBV10-2 with TRBJ1-2, with D possibly matching TRBD1 (5 bases). The CDR3 loop spans 15 amino acids. Trimming left V 3 bases short and J 4 bases short, with 15 bases between. Germline CDR1 is WSHSY and CDR2 is SAAADI. In DNA, the CDR3 is TGCGCCAGCAGTGATATGGTTGGGGCAGGCTATGGCTACACCTTC. It yields the protein CASSDMVGAGYGYTF.

V usage is TRBV7-6 and J usage is TRBJ1-1, with D perhaps matching TRBD1 (6 bases). This CDR3 has 16 residues. Germline V gene lookup returns CDR1 SGHVS and CDR2 FNYEAQ. Trimming took 4 bases from V and 0 from J, leaving 15 bases between them. For the CDR3, the DNA is TGTGCCAGCAGCTCGACGATAGGACAGATGAACACTGAAGCTTTCTTT. The encoded protein is CASSSTIGQMNTEAFF.

This clone was counted only a few times. V and J are TRBV29-1 and TRBJ2-7, with 7 nucleotides matching TRBD2. Germline values: CDR1 SQVTM, CDR2 ANQGSEA. The CDR3 totals 14 residues. With 5 bases clipped from V and 3 bases from J, the junction kept 10 bases outside the gene matches. This CDR3 reads CSVLTGTGGYEQYF. DNA of the CDR3: TGCAGCGTTCTCACCGGGACGGGGGGCTACGAGCAGTACTTC.

V gene TRBV6-5 combines with J gene TRBJ1-1, with D possibly being TRBD1 (6 bases). Per the germline V gene, CDR1 is MNHEY and CDR2 is SVGAGI. Deletions cut 2 bases from V and 1 base from J, with 14 bases between. The CDR3 has 16 amino acids. CDR3 protein: CASSYDPRGGNTEAFF. CDR3 coding DNA: TGTGCCAGCAGTTACGATCCTCGAGGGGGGAACACTGAAGCTTTCTTT.

The rearrangement joins TRBV5-5 to TRBJ2-3; possible D gene TRBD1, 6 bases. Germline-derived CDR1 and CDR2 are SGHKS and YYEKEE (reference sequence). This CDR3 has 16 residues. V lost 1 base to trimming and J lost 0 bases, with 12 bases between them. In DNA, the CDR3 is TGTGCCAGCAGCTTGACAGGGTGGGCTAGCACAGATACGCAGTATTTT. It translates to CASSLTGWASTDTQYF. The full variable domain, rest sourced from reference TRBV5-5 and TRBJ2-3, is DAGVTQSPTHLIKTRGQQVTLRCSPISGHKSVSWYQQVLGQGPQFIFQYYEKEERGRGNFPDRFSARQFPNYSSELNVNALLLGDSALYLCASSLTGWASTDTQYFGPGTRLTVL.

In this sample, this clone turned up once. The genes are TRBV18 and TRBJ1-2; 7 positions match TRBD1. Per the germline V gene, CDR1 is KGHSH and CDR2 is LQKENI. CDR3 length: 16 residues. After removal of 2 bases from V and 6 bases from J, the junction contained 12 bases not matched to a gene. The CDR3 DNA reads TGTGCCAGCTCACCATTTTCGGAAGGGGGCAAGGATGGCTACACCTTC. Translated: CASSPFSEGGKDGYTF.

This clone was seen many times. The V gene is TRBV18, the J gene TRBJ1-1; D might be TRBD1 (5 bases). Germline CDR1 reads KGHSH; CDR2 reads LQKENI. V was clipped by 8 bases and J by 2 bases, with 24 bases between them. The CDR3 loop spans 17 amino acids. CDR3 residues: CASTLSVTRRGNTEAFF. As DNA, the CDR3 is TGTGCCAGCACACTAAGCGTCACTAGGAGGGGAAACACTGAAGCTTTCTTT.

This CDR3 is CASTRTGTVNSPLHF. CDR3 nucleotides: TGCGCCAGCACGAGGACCGGGACGGTAAATTCACCCCTCCACTTT. This chain uses TRBV5-1 with TRBJ1-6; tentatively, D is TRBD1 (5 bases). Germline V gene lookup returns CDR1 SGHRS and CDR2 YFSETQ. The CDR3 covers 15 residues. With 6 bases removed from V and 7 bases from J, the gap between germline ends came to 17 bases.

This chain links TRBV28 with TRBJ1-2, with a weak D call TRBD1 (5 bases). Trimming left V 3 bases short and J 4 bases short, with 12 bases between. Per the germline V gene, CDR1 is MDHEN and CDR2 is SYDVKM. The CDR3 runs 14 residues. The CDR3 coding sequence is TGTGCCAGCAGTTTCGGGGGGACGTCCTATGGCTACACCTTC. Amino acid sequence: CASSFGGTSYGYTF.

The chain combines TRBV6-1 with TRBJ1-1; D gene unclear. Germline CDR1 is MNHNS and CDR2 is SASEGT. Between the trimmed V and J ends, which lost 5 bases and 2 bases, there was a span of 6 bases. The CDR3 loop spans 12 amino acids. CDR3 in amino acids: CASSTANTEAFF. The CDR3 DNA follows: TGTGCCAGCAGTACGGCTAACACTGAAGCTTTCTTT.